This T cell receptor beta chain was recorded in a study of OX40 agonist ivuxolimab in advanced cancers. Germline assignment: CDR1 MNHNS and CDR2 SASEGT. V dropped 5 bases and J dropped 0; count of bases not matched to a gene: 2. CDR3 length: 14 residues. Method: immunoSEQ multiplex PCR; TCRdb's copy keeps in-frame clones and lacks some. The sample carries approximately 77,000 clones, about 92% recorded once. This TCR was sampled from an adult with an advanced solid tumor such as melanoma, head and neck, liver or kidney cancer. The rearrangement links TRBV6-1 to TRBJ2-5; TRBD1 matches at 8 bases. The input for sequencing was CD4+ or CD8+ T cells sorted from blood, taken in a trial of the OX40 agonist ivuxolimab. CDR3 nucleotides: TGTGCCAGCAGTACAGGGGGGAACCAAGAGACCCAGTACTTC. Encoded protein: CASSTGGNQETQYF.